These 18 T cell receptor beta chains originate from one sample sequenced in a study of blood T cell repertoires in COVID-19. Assay used: immunoSEQ multiplex PCR; TCRdb lists only in-frame clones, some missing. The sample consists of roughly 100,000 clones, 87% of them appearing once. What was sequenced was peripheral blood. The source is a human donor in a cohort sampled during active COVID-19.

The rearrangement uses TRBV7-2 and TRBJ1-6; TRBD1 agrees at 9 bases. Per germline, CDR1 SGHTA and CDR2 FQGNSA. Trimming removed 6 bases from V and 10 bases from J; junction bases left unmatched: 7. The CDR3 sequence is 14 residues long. The DNA for the CDR3 is TGTGCCAGCAGGGCGACAGGGGGTTGGTCACCCCTCCACTTT. Encoded protein: CASRATGGWSPLHF.

This clone has only one observation. V usage is TRBV29-1 and J usage is TRBJ2-7; TRBD1 matches at 8 bases. Losses at the gene ends were 4 bases for V and 4 bases for J; bases not matched to a gene: 6. This CDR3 is built from 13 residues. The V gene's germline CDR1 is SQVTM and CDR2 ANQGSEA. The CDR3 loop reads CSVGETGDYEQYF. As DNA, the CDR3 is TGCAGCGTTGGAGAGACAGGGGATTACGAGCAGTACTTC.

The chain recombines TRBV7-9 with TRBJ1-1; a weak D match, TRBD1 (5 bases). CDR3 size: 15 residues. The V gene's germline CDR1 is SEHNR and CDR2 FQNEAQ (reference sequence). V lost 5 bases and J 1 base, leaving 14 bases between the germline ends. The CDR3 loop is CASSPTALSNTEAFF. CDR3 nucleotide sequence: TGTGCCAGCAGCCCGACAGCTCTCTCGAACACTGAAGCTTTCTTT.

This chain uses TRBV5-1 with TRBJ2-7, with D perhaps TRBD2 (5 bases). This CDR3 contains 12 residues. Germline CDR1 reads SGHRS; CDR2 reads YFSETQ. The V end was cut by 4 bases, the J end by 2 bases, with 7 bases between. CDR3 protein: CASSPGTYEQYF. Written as DNA, the CDR3 is TGCGCCAGCAGCCCGGGGACCTACGAGCAGTACTTC.

The chain couples TRBV2 to TRBJ2-7, with D perhaps TRBD1 (6 bases). The V gene's germline CDR1 is SNHLY and CDR2 FYNNEI. V lost 9 bases, J lost 1 base, and 13 bases lay in between. CDR3 size: 13 residues. The CDR3 loop reads CARKGTGSYEQYF. CDR3 in DNA: TGTGCCAGAAAGGGCACAGGGTCCTACGAGCAGTACTTC.

This clone was seen only once. The chain uses TRBV18 and TRBJ1-1; D call uncertain. Germline CDR1 KGHSH, CDR2 LQKENI. Trimming cost V 0 bases and J 1 base, with 9 bases left between them. The CDR3 contains 15 residues. CDR3 DNA: TGTGCCAGCTCACCACCGTCCGAGCCGAACACTGAAGCTTTCTTT. Translation: CASSPPSEPNTEAFF.

This clone has only one observation. The chain couples TRBV3-1 (or the pseudogene TRBV3-2) to TRBJ2-2; D ambiguous. The germline gives CDR1 LGHDT, CDR2 YNNKEL (reference sequence). Trimming pared 4 bases from V and 6 bases from J, leaving 12 bases between. The CDR3 sequence is 14 residues long. The CDR3 DNA reads TGTGCCAGCAGCCTTCTAAACCTCCCCGGGGAGCTGTTTTTT. Translated, it gives CASSLLNLPGELFF.

V is TRBV28 and J is TRBJ1-5, with D unresolved. Germline loops: CDR1 MDHEN, CDR2 SYDVKM. This CDR3 contains 12 residues. Trimming cost V 1 base and J 8 bases, with 6 bases left between them. The CDR3 DNA reads as TGTGCCAGCAGTTTATCGGGGAAGCCCCAGCATTTT. As protein: CASSLSGKPQHF.

V is TRBV2 and J is TRBJ1-5, with 9 nucleotides matching TRBD1. Trimming removed 7 bases from V and 6 bases from J; junction bases left unmatched: 7. The CDR3 contains 14 residues. Germline V gene sequence: CDR1 SNHLY, CDR2 FYNNEI. In nucleotides, the CDR3 is TGTGCCAGCACCGGACAGGGGCCCGGTCAGCCCCAGCATTTT. Translated, it gives CASTGQGPGQPQHF.

The rearrangement links TRBV7-2 to TRBJ1-1; D unclear. The CDR3 is made up of 14 amino acids. Germline V gives CDR1 SGHTA, CDR2 FQGNSA. The germline V and J ends were trimmed by 5 bases and 4 bases, with 14 bases remaining between them. The CDR3 nucleotides read TGTGCCAGCAGCCCTACTATCTTCAGCACTGAAGCTTTCTTT. It codes for CASSPTIFSTEAFF.

V is TRBV4-1 and J is TRBJ2-3; maybe TRBD2 (6 bases). CDR1 and CDR2 from the germline V gene are MGHRA and YSYEKL. The CDR3 sequence is 18 residues long. V lost 0 bases and J lost 2, with 18 bases in between. The DNA of the CDR3 is TGCGCCAGCAGCCAAGACGTTAATCGCGGGGCCTCCACAGATACGCAGTATTTT. This encodes CASSQDVNRGASTDTQYF.

CDR3: CATSDPVKSGNQPQHF. The CDR3 bases are TGTGCCACCAGTGACCCGGTCAAATCGGGCAATCAGCCCCAGCATTTT. The chain has TRBV24-1 and TRBJ1-5; D unclear. The germline V gene has CDR1 KGHDR and CDR2 SFDVKD. Trimming cost V 4 bases and J 2 bases, with 14 bases left between them. The length of the CDR3 is 16 residues.

This CDR3 reads CATRQGAGEQYF. The CDR3 DNA reads TGTGCCACCCGACAGGGGGCAGGGGAGCAGTACTTC. The chain joins TRBV28 to TRBJ2-7, with 10 nucleotides matching TRBD1. Germline trimming cut 10 bases from V and 7 bases from J; bases unmatched to any gene: 7. The CDR3 loop spans 12 amino acids. The germline V gene has CDR1 MDHEN and CDR2 SYDVKM.

In its sample, this clone was seen once. The chain carries TRBV3-1 (or the pseudogene TRBV3-2) and TRBJ1-1, with 8 bases fitting TRBD1. Germline assignment: CDR1 LGHDT and CDR2 YNNKEL (reference sequence). The CDR3 spans 14 residues. V dropped 7 bases and J dropped 2; count of bases not matched to a gene: 6. The CDR3 here is CASNLGQGNTEAFF. CDR3 DNA sequence: TGTGCCAGCAACCTCGGACAGGGCAACACTGAAGCTTTCTTT.

The chain links TRBV5-4 to TRBJ1-6; 7 nucleotides align to TRBD1. V lost 4 bases and J lost 6; bases outside the gene matches: 4. The germline V gene has CDR1 SGHNT and CDR2 YYREEE (reference sequence). This CDR3 spans 14 amino acids. CDR3 DNA sequence: TGTGCCAGCAGCGAGGGACAGTTTAATTCACCCCTCCACTTT. Amino acids: CASSEGQFNSPLHF.

The V and J genes are TRBV29-1 and TRBJ2-3, with TRBD2 as a possible D gene (6 bases). The CDR3 has 14 amino acids. Trimming removed 6 bases from V and 7 bases from J, with 20 bases in between. From germline, CDR1 is SQVTM and CDR2 ANQGSEA. CDR3 sequence reads: CSVTGNRGGNTQYF. The CDR3 DNA is TGCAGCGTCACAGGCAACCGGGGCGGGAATACGCAGTATTTT.

The chain is built from TRBV19 and TRBJ2-1, with TRBD1 identical over 7 bases. This CDR3 is built from 17 residues. Germline values: CDR1 LNHDA, CDR2 SQIVND (reference sequence). J was trimmed by 5 bases and V by 5 bases; bases with no gene match: 15. CDR3 in DNA: TGTGCCAGTAGTCAAATCCCTACAGGGGCGATCAACAATGAGCAGTTCTTC. Translation: CASSQIPTGAINNEQFF.

The chain joins TRBV6-5 to TRBJ2-1; D is unclear. V gave up 5 bases and J gave up 10 bases, with 21 bases separating them. The CDR3 runs 15 residues. The germline CDR1 and CDR2 sequences are MNHEY and SVGAGI. The CDR3 region is CASSLDRIARREQFF. The CDR3 coding sequence is TGTGCCAGCAGTCTTGATCGAATCGCCAGGCGAGAGCAGTTCTTC.